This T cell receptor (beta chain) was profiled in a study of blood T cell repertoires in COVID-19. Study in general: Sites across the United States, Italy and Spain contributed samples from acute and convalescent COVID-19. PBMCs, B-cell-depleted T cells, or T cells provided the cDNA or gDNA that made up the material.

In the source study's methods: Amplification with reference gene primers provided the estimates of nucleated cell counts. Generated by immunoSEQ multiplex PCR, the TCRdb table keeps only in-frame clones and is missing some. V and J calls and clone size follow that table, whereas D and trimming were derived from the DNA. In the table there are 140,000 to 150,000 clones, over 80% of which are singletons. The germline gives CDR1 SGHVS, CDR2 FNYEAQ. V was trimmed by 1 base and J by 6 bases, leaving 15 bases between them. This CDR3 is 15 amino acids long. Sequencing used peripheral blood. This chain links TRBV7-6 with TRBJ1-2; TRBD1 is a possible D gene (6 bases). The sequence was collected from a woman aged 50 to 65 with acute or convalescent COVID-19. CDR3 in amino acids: CASSLGLSGDNGYTF. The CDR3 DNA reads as TGTGCCAGCAGCTTAGGTCTGTCAGGGGATAATGGCTACACCTTC.